Listed here are 3 T cell receptor beta chains from one sample, sequenced in a study of blood T cell repertoires in COVID-19. The table came from immunoSEQ multiplex PCR; TCRdb's copy has only in-frame clones and leaves some out. Here the sample spans roughly 100,000 clones, over 70% being singletons. Sequencing input: peripheral blood. The receptors derive from a human donor in a cohort sampled during active COVID-19.

The chain is built from TRBV3-1 (or the pseudogene TRBV3-2) and TRBJ2-1; 7 nucleotides align to TRBD1. Per the germline V gene, CDR1 is LGHDT and CDR2 is YNNKEL (reference sequence). V lost 6 bases to trimming and J lost 2 bases; unmatched junction nucleotides: 4. The CDR3 spans 14 residues. The DNA for the CDR3 is TGTGCCAGCAGTCCGGGACAGACCTACAATGAGCAGTTCTTC. Translated, it gives CASSPGQTYNEQFF.

V and J are TRBV19 and TRBJ1-5; D possibly corresponds to TRBD1 (6 bases). Germline V gives CDR1 LNHDA, CDR2 SQIVND (reference sequence). V lost 5 bases to trimming and J lost 3 bases, with 14 bases between them. This CDR3 has 15 residues. This chain's CDR3 is CASSALTGNNQPQHF. As DNA, the CDR3 is TGTGCCAGTAGTGCCCTAACAGGGAACAATCAGCCCCAGCATTTT.

The genes are TRBV21-1 and TRBJ1-2; TRBD1 is the table's D call and was not checked against the DNA. TRBV21-1 is a documented pseudogene. The CDR3 is 20 residues long. CDR3 nucleotides: TGTGCCAGCAGCAAAAGGCCAAAAGGGTGGCAGGGGATAATCAACTATGGCTACACCTTC. It specifies CASSKRPKGWQGIINYGYTF.